This TCR beta chain is drawn from a study of long-term antiretroviral therapy in people with HIV. Study-wide context: There is a gap of about a decade between the earliest samples and the later 2015 immediate-ART recommendation.

With V trimmed by 2 bases and J by 7 bases, 2 bases remained unmatched. This CDR3 has 13 amino acids. CDR1 and CDR2 from the germline V gene are MNHEY and SVGAGI. Every donor had one or more pre-ART and two or more post-ART PBMC samples. Each specimen consisted of about 0.95-10 million cryopreserved PBMC prior to extraction of DNA. The run of the v3.0 immunoSEQ assay was at survey level. Sequencing efforts were directed toward roughly 40,000-50,000 T-cell genomes per sample. This table comes from immunoSEQ multiplex PCR, and its TCRdb copy is limited to in-frame clones, with some not included. Of 20,000 to 25,000 clones listed, over 90% were seen once; the top ten hold around 7.9%.

This chain links TRBV6-5 with TRBJ1-1, with 9 bases matching TRBD1. The sample here was unsorted PBMCs, taken 4.4 years after starting antiretroviral therapy. The sequence derives from a woman between 50 and 59 years old with HIV. DNA of the CDR3: TGTGCCAGCAGTTACGGACAGGGGCGTGAAGCTTTCTTT. It encodes CASSYGQGREAFF.